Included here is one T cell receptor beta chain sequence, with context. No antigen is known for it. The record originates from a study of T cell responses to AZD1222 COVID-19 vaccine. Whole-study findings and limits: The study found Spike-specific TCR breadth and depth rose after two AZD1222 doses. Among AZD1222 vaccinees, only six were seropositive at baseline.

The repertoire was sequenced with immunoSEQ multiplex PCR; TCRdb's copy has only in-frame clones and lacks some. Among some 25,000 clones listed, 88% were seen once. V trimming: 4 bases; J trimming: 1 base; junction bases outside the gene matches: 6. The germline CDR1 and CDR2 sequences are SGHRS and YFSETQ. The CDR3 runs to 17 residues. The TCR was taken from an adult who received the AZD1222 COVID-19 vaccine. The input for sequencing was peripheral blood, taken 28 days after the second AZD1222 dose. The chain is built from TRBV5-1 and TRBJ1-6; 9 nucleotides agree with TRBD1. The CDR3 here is CASSATGGLSYNSPLHF. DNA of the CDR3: TGCGCCAGCAGCGCTACAGGGGGCCTATCCTATAATTCACCCCTCCACTTT.